This is a list of T cell receptor beta chains from one sample in a study of cytomegalovirus exposure and HLA in healthy donors. The protocol was immunoSEQ multiplex PCR, while the TCRdb copy is restricted to in-frame clones and leaves out a portion. Of about 130,000 clones in the sample, approximately 80% were seen once. The sequenced sample was PBMCs. Receptors originate from a man aged 25 to 40 in good health and CMV-seronegative. The CDR3 runs from the conserved cysteine through the conserved F or W. The D gene is left open where the match is weak. Not all rows give a size; the values are once, few, many and, for expanded clones, a class.

>TRBV9|NA|TRBJ2-2|few
TGTGCCAGCAGCGTAGAAAGGGGCTACACCGGGGAGCTGTTTTTT
CASSVERGYTGELFF
>TRBV11-2|TRBD1|TRBJ2-7|NA
TGTGCCAGTCGGGGGACAGGGTTGGTCGAGCAGTACTTC
CASRGTGLVEQYF
>TRBV18|NA|TRBJ2-2|NA
TGTGCCAGCTCACCAGCCCCAGGGGGGAGAACCGGGGAGCTGTTTTTT
CASSPAPGGRTGELFF
>TRBV18|NA|TRBJ2-1|once
TGTGCCAGCTCACCACCGGGCGAATCCTACAATGAGCAGTTCTTC
CASSPPGESYNEQFF
>TRBV6-6|NA|TRBJ2-3|NA
TGTGCCAGCAGTTACCCTGGCGGTATCACAGATACGCAGTATTTT
CASSYPGGITDTQYF
>TRBV6-5|NA|TRBJ1-5|NA
TGTGCCAGTCGACCAGATTTAAAACAGGAGCCCCAGCATTTT
CASRPDLKQEPQHF
>TRBV29-1|NA|TRBJ2-5|NA
TGCAGCGGTGTGCGGTCATTGGGAGAGACCCAGTACTTC
CSGVRSLGETQYF
>TRBV30|TRBD1|TRBJ1-2|NA
TGTGCCTGGATGGGACAGGGGTCACATTATGGCTACACCTTC
CAWMGQGSHYGYTF
>TRBV11-3|TRBD1|TRBJ2-7|NA
TGTGCCAGCAGCTTAGGCGGGACAGGGACGGGGGAGCAGTACTTC
CASSLGGTGTGEQYF
>TRBV29-1|TRBD1|TRBJ2-7|NA
TGCAGCGTTCGGACAGGGGTGTACGAGCAGTACTTC
CSVRTGVYEQYF
>TRBV7-8|TRBD2|TRBJ2-4|NA
TGTGCCAGCAGCTTGGGACTAGCGGGAGGGGCCATTCAGTACTTC
CASSLGLAGGAIQYF
>TRBV30|NA|TRBJ1-3|NA
TGTGCCTGGAGTGTAACGGGTACTGGAAACACCATATATTTT
CAWSVTGTGNTIYF
>TRBV6-1|TRBD1|TRBJ1-2|NA
TGTGCCAGCAGTGCCCCGACAGGGGGGGTTCGGTATGGCTACACCTTC
CASSAPTGGVRYGYTF
>TRBV6-5|NA|TRBJ2-1|once
TGTGCCAGCAGTTACCTAGGCAATGAGCAGTTCTTC
CASSYLGNEQFF
>TRBV7-9|NA|TRBJ2-7|NA
TGTGCCAGCACAACAGGTTCCTACGAGCAGTACTTC
CASTTGSYEQYF
>TRBV10-2|TRBD1|TRBJ1-5|NA
TGCGCCAGCAGTGAGTCAGGACAGGGGGAGCATAGCAATCAGCCCCAGCATTTT
CASSESGQGEHSNQPQHF
>TRBV6-5|NA|TRBJ2-5|few
TGTGCCAGCAGTTACGCGGTCGCGGGACCTCAAGAGACCCAGTACTTC
CASSYAVAGPQETQYF
>TRBV5-4|NA|TRBJ2-7|many
TGTGCCAGCAGCTTGGAGCTAGGCGAGCAGTACTTC
CASSLELGEQYF
>TRBV28|NA|TRBJ2-5|NA
TGTGCCAGCAGTTCGCCGGACAGCCAAGAGACCCAGTACTTC
CASSSPDSQETQYF
>TRBV28|NA|TRBJ2-7|NA
TGTGCCAGCATAAGGGGGGGAGGCCCCTACGAGCAGTACTTC
CASIRGGGPYEQYF
>TRBV7-9|NA|TRBJ2-2|NA
TGTGCCAGCAGCTCACCCGGGGGGCACACCGGGGAGCTGTTTTTT
CASSSPGGHTGELFF
>TRBV28|NA|TRBJ1-2|NA
TGTGCCAGCAGTTTGGGGGGGCGACCTCAACCATATGGCTACACCTTC
CASSLGGRPQPYGYTF
>TRBV29-1|TRBD2|TRBJ2-1|NA
TGCAGCGTTCGGAGGGGACTAGTTTCGGATGAGCAGTTCTTC
CSVRRGLVSDEQFF
>TRBV5-1|TRBD2|TRBJ2-1|NA
TGCGCCAGCAGCTTGGGGGGGACTAGCGGGTACAATGAGCAGTTCTTC
CASSLGGTSGYNEQFF
>TRBV5-1|TRBD1|TRBJ2-3|NA
TGCGCCAGCAGCCGTACAGGGGTATCCGCAGATACGCAGTATTTT
CASSRTGVSADTQYF
>TRBV28|TRBD1|TRBJ2-1|NA
TGTGCCAGCAGTTTTGGGACAGGGAATGAGCAGTTCTTC
CASSFGTGNEQFF
>TRBV6-4|TRBD2|TRBJ2-1|NA
TGTGCCAGCAGTGACTCGGGACTAGCGGGCGAGCAGTTCTTC
CASSDSGLAGEQFF
>TRBV12-5|NA|TRBJ1-1|NA
TGTGCTAGTGGTGTACAGGGAAACACTGAAGCTTTCTTT
CASGVQGNTEAFF
>TRBV7-2|NA|TRBJ1-4|once
TGTGCCAGCAGCCAGATTCGAACTAATGAAAAACTGTTTTTT
CASSQIRTNEKLFF
>TRBV6-6|TRBD1|TRBJ2-7|NA
TGTGCCAGCAGAGTGACAGGGGACTACGAGCAGTACTTC
CASRVTGDYEQYF
>TRBV19|TRBD2|TRBJ2-2|once
TGTGCCAGTAATACCGGGACTAGCTTCCCCGGGGAGCTGTTTTTT
CASNTGTSFPGELFF
>TRBV4-2|TRBD2|TRBJ2-7|NA
TGTGCCAGCAGCGTGCTAGCGGGAGAATCCTACGAGCAGTACTTC
CASSVLAGESYEQYF
>TRBV28|NA|TRBJ2-7|once
TGTGCCAGCAGCCCCGGTGAAGCGAGCTCCTACGAGCAGTACTTC
CASSPGEASSYEQYF
>TRBV9|TRBD2|TRBJ2-7|NA
TGTGCCAGCACCTTAGGATCTAGCGGCTACGAGCAGTACTTC
CASTLGSSGYEQYF
>TRBV15|NA|TRBJ1-3|NA
TGTGCCACCAGCATCGACGTGGGCGGGAGCTCTGGAAACACCATATATTTT
CATSIDVGGSSGNTIYF
>TRBV6-5|TRBD1|TRBJ2-7|NA
TGTGCCACTCAACAGGGGGACTACGAGCAGTACTTC
CATQQGDYEQYF
>TRBV19|NA|TRBJ2-7|NA
TGTGCCAGTAGCCTAGCCGGCGGTCCCCTTTCCTACGAGCAGTACTTC
CASSLAGGPLSYEQYF